The clone carrying this TCR beta chain appeared once. There are 14 residues in the CDR3. Germline V gene lookup returns CDR1 MDHEN and CDR2 SYDVKM. V lost 4 bases and J lost 0, with 7 bases in between. CD4+ cells underwent separation, giving CD45RA+ naive and CD45RA-negative memory subsets. This specimen belongs to a study of shared clonotypes between healthy human individuals. Study information: The plates for each donor numbered three CD4 naive, three CD4 memory, two CD8 naive and one CD8 memory.

Deep was the level at which the assay was run. TCRdb's table, derived via immunoSEQ multiplex PCR, lists solely in-frame clones and lacks some. The table lists roughly 530,000 clones, approximately 95% of them singletons. Specimen: naive CD4+ T cells sorted from blood. This sample's subset: CD45RA+ positively selected. The rearrangement joins TRBV28 to TRBJ1-5; D not certain. The origin of this receptor is a woman younger than 45 in good health. This chain's CDR3 is CASSYTLSNQPQHF. In nucleotides, the CDR3 is TGTGCCAGCAGTTACACACTTAGCAATCAGCCCCAGCATTTT.